The source of this TCR beta chain is a study of T cell responses to AZD1222 COVID-19 vaccine. Libraries were prepared by immunoSEQ multiplex PCR; TCRdb keeps only in-frame clonotypes and omits some of them. The data contain 100,000 to 150,000 clones, roughly 89% of them seen just once; the ten biggest clones take up approximately 6.8%. The CDR3 is 16 amino acids. Trimming cost V 2 bases and J 1 base; bases outside gene matches: 7. Germline V lookup: CDR1 MNHEY, CDR2 SVGEGT. The specimen was peripheral blood, collected on day 0 of AZD1222 vaccination. The sequence was collected from an adult in good health. This chain uses TRBV6-2 or TRBV6-3 with TRBJ1-2; 7 positions agree with TRBD1. In DNA, the CDR3 is TGTGCCAGCAGTTACCCGGGACAGTTTTATAACTATGGCTACACCTTC. Translating it yields CASSYPGQFYNYGYTF.